Following are 24 T cell receptor beta chains from one sample sequenced in a study of CD8 T cells in ankylosing spondylitis. Whole-study findings and limits: A TCR beta motif of 7 to 9 highly homologous variants seemed to mark ankylosing spondylitis blood.

These receptors lack a known antigen. TCRdb fed the 5' RACE reads into MiXCR, producing one record per CDR3 protein. The table lists about 390,000 distinct CDR3 sequences, 20% to 25% of them singletons. The sample taken for sequencing was blood, either unsorted or a sorted T cell fraction (not recorded which). The source of these receptors is a male donor with ankylosing spondylitis.

The chain carries TRBV21-1 and TRBJ2-7; the table's D call of TRBD2 was not tested on the DNA. TRBV21-1 is flagged as a pseudogene. The CDR3 loop spans 15 amino acids. CDR3 in amino acids: CASSKKNNTSDEQYF. The CDR3 coding sequence is TGTGCCAGCAGCAAAAAAAATAATACTAGCGACGAGCAGTACTTC.

The gene calls are TRBV6-5 and TRBJ1-1, with TRBD1 matching over 8 bases. Losses at the gene ends were 4 bases for V and 5 bases for J; bases not matched to a gene: 9. CDR3 size: 15 residues. CDR1 is MNHEY and CDR2 is SVGAGI in the germline V gene. The CDR3 loop is CASSSGQAKGTEAFF. The CDR3 coding sequence is TGTGCCAGCAGTTCGGGACAGGCGAAGGGAACTGAAGCTTTCTTT.

The rearrangement joins TRBV15 to TRBJ2-7, with 13 bases lining up with TRBD2. Germline V gene lookup returns CDR1 LNHNV and CDR2 YYDKDF (reference sequence). This CDR3 comprises 15 residues. Trimming at V came to 5 bases and at J to 7 bases, leaving 8 bases not matched to a gene. CDR3: CATSGAGTSGKEQYF. The CDR3, as DNA: TGTGCCACCAGCGGCGCCGGGACTAGCGGGAAGGAGCAGTACTTC.

The chain carries TRBV12-3 or TRBV12-4 and TRBJ1-2; unclear D gene. The length of the CDR3 is 13 residues. V gave up 6 bases and J gave up 0 bases, with 8 bases separating them. DNA for the CDR3: TGTGCCAGCAGCCGCAGGACTAACTATGGCTACACCTTC. Its translation is CASSRRTNYGYTF.

The chain joins TRBV28 to TRBJ2-7; D may be TRBD1 or TRBD2 (5 bases each). Germline assignment: CDR1 MDHEN and CDR2 SYDVKM. V lost 3 bases and J 9 bases, leaving 18 bases between the germline ends. The CDR3 length is 14 residues. The CDR3, as DNA: TGTGCCAGCAGTTTGGGGACGTTGGGAGTTGGGCAGTACTTC. It yields the protein CASSLGTLGVGQYF.

This clonotype showed up just a few times. The rearrangement links TRBV5-1 to TRBJ2-1, with 10 bases that match TRBD1. CDR1 is SGHRS and CDR2 is YFSETQ in the germline V gene. The trim removed 0 bases at V and 4 bases at J, leaving 4 bases unmatched. This CDR3 is 16 amino acids long. CDR3 region: CASSLGQGAGYNEQFF. The CDR3, as DNA: TGCGCCAGCAGCTTGGGACAGGGGGCAGGGTACAATGAGCAGTTCTTC.

The chain recombines TRBV7-9 with TRBJ1-1; tentatively, D is TRBD1 (6 bases). The CDR3 is made up of 13 amino acids. Per germline, CDR1 SEHNR and CDR2 FQNEAQ (reference sequence). V lost 5 bases and J 4 bases, leaving 11 bases between the germline ends. In DNA, the CDR3 is TGTGCCAGCAGCAAAGAAGGGGGCACTGAAGCTTTCTTT. Residues: CASSKEGGTEAFF.

This clonotype was seen a few times. The J gene is TRBJ2-1, the V gene TRBV6-5; possibly TRBD2 for D (5 bases). This CDR3 is 15 amino acids long. Germline V gives CDR1 MNHEY, CDR2 SVGAGI. The ends were cut back, 6 bases at V and 4 bases at J, with 16 bases in the middle. CDR3 residues: CASSYGLTIYNEQFF. CDR3 in DNA: TGTGCCAGCAGCTATGGACTGACTATTTACAATGAGCAGTTCTTC.

This clonotype appeared a few times. The gene calls are TRBV11-3 and TRBJ2-1; D remains unclear. The V end lost 2 bases, the J end lost 9 bases, and 11 bases lay between the germline ends. Looked up from germline, CDR1 is SGHNT and CDR2 is YENEEA. CDR3 length: 13 residues. The chain's CDR3 is CASSLTEFSEQFF. CDR3 nucleotides: TGTGCCAGCAGCTTAACGGAGTTTAGTGAGCAGTTCTTC.

CDR3 region: CAWSEGGLRMETQYF. The CDR3 region has the DNA TGTGCCTGGAGTGAAGGGGGCCTAAGGATGGAGACCCAGTACTTC. The V and J genes are TRBV30 and TRBJ2-5, with 7 bases matching TRBD1. The germline V gene has CDR1 GTSNPN and CDR2 SVGIG (reference sequence). Trimming took 1 base from V and 5 from J; bases not matched to a gene: 10. The CDR3 sequence is 15 residues long.

The sample holds a few counts of this clonotype. V usage is TRBV7-3 and J usage is TRBJ1-3; D unresolved. The germline CDR1 and CDR2 sequences are SGHTA and FQGTGA. The CDR3 consists of 17 residues. V was cut by 5 bases and J by 4 bases, with 21 bases left in between. CDR3 bases: TGTGCCAGCAGCCCCGGTCTGGCCACCATGCACGGAAACACCATATATTTT. Protein sequence: CASSPGLATMHGNTIYF.

Only a few counts were recorded for this clonotype. The chain carries TRBV6-2 or TRBV6-3 and TRBJ2-7, with no clear D. With 0 bases removed from V and 7 bases from J, the gap between germline ends came to 7 bases. In germline, CDR1 is MNHEY, CDR2 SVGEGT. The CDR3 loop spans 12 amino acids. CDR3 residues: CASSYSTPEQYF. The CDR3 region has the DNA TGTGCCAGCAGTTACTCGACACCTGAGCAGTACTTC.

The rearrangement links TRBV10-2 to TRBJ1-2, with 9 nucleotides matching TRBD1. Looked up from germline, CDR1 is WSHSY and CDR2 is SAAADI. Germline trimming cut 3 bases from V and 5 bases from J; bases unmatched to any gene: 1. This CDR3 is built from 13 residues. The CDR3 is CASSEGQGYGYTF. The CDR3 DNA follows: TGCGCCAGCAGTGAAGGACAGGGGTATGGCTACACCTTC.

In its sample, this clonotype was seen a few times. The chain joins TRBV9 to TRBJ2-3; D remains ambiguous. CDR1 SGDLS and CDR2 YYNGEE come from the germline V gene. The CDR3 extends over 13 amino acids. The V end lost 3 bases, the J end lost 4 bases, and 9 bases lay between the germline ends. CDR3 in amino acids: CASSAGRPDTQYF. The CDR3 nucleotides are TGTGCCAGCAGCGCCGGCCGCCCAGATACGCAGTATTTT.

This clonotype was counted between two and nine times. The V call is TRBV7-9, the J call TRBJ1-1, with D tentatively TRBD1 (5 bases). V dropped 2 bases and J dropped 5 bases, with 12 bases sitting between them. The V gene's germline CDR1 is SEHNR and CDR2 FQNEAQ (reference sequence). This CDR3 contains 14 residues. CDR3 in DNA: TGTGCCAGCAGCTTAATCGGGGGTGGGACTGAAGCTTTCTTT. Its protein product is CASSLIGGGTEAFF.

This clonotype was picked up a small number of times. One junction end disagrees with the germline gene, perhaps due to a read error. The chain has TRBV12-3 or TRBV12-4 and TRBJ1-3, with a possible D match to TRBD1 (5 bases). This CDR3 region has 15 residues. This chain's CDR3 is CASSPHGTAGNTIYF. For the CDR3, the DNA is TGTGCCAGCAGTCCCCACGGGACTGCTGGAAACACTATATATTTT.

This clonotype was observed a handful of times. CDR3 DNA: TGTGCCATCAAGAAAATTCGGACAGGAGGCTCTGGCGAGCAGTACTTC. Its protein is CAIKKIRTGGSGEQYF. The chain employs TRBV10-3 and TRBJ2-7; 7 bases map to TRBD1. There are 16 residues in the CDR3. V lost 7 bases and J lost 6; bases outside the gene matches: 18. Germline V gene lookup returns CDR1 ENHRY and CDR2 SYGVKD.

Remarks on this clonotype: One end of the junction is discordant with germline, which a read error may explain. V is TRBV20-1 and J is TRBJ1-1, with a weak D call TRBD1 (5 bases). The germline gives CDR1 DFQATT, CDR2 SNEGSKA (reference sequence). CDR3 length equals 15 residues. CDR3 protein: CSAGDWVGGSAEAFF. CDR3 in DNA: TGCAGTGCTGGAGATTGGGTGGGGGGATCGGCTGAAGCTTTCTTT.

There are many counts of this clonotype. The chain is built from TRBV12-5 and TRBJ2-1; D assignment may be TRBD1 or TRBD2 (5 bases each). Germline lookup yields CDR1 LGHNT and CDR2 FRNRAP. The V and J ends lost 0 bases and 8 bases respectively, with 20 bases between them. This CDR3 is built from 17 residues. The CDR3 sequence is CASGLVRGEAQGDEQFF. DNA of the CDR3: TGTGCTAGTGGTTTGGTCCGGGGTGAAGCCCAGGGCGATGAGCAGTTCTTC.

This clonotype was recorded a few times. Written as DNA, the CDR3 is TGTGCCACCAGTGATAAAGCGTCCACAGATACGCAGTATTTT. It specifies CATSDKASTDTQYF. J is TRBJ2-3 and V is TRBV24-1; D call uncertain. Trimming took off 3 bases at V and 2 bases at J, with 8 bases between the two ends. The germline V gene encodes CDR1 KGHDR and CDR2 SFDVKD. CDR3 length equals 14 residues.

This clonotype has just a few counts. This chain joins TRBV20-1 and TRBJ2-7, with 12 bases matching TRBD2. CDR3 length: 12 amino acids. From germline, CDR1 is DFQATT and CDR2 SNEGSKA (reference sequence). The trim removed 8 bases at V and 4 bases at J, leaving 3 bases unmatched. The CDR3, as DNA: TGCAGTTGGACTAGCGGGACGTACGAGCAGTACTTC. Residues: CSWTSGTYEQYF.

The V gene is TRBV18, the J gene TRBJ2-5, with D perhaps matching TRBD2 (5 bases). The CDR3 runs 14 residues. The V gene's germline CDR1 is KGHSH and CDR2 LQKENI. V lost 0 bases and J 5 bases, leaving 10 bases between the germline ends. The CDR3 loop is CASSPPDFRETQYF. The CDR3 DNA sequence: TGTGCCAGCTCACCACCGGACTTTCGGGAGACCCAGTACTTC.

The chain carries TRBV20-1 and TRBJ2-5; perhaps TRBD2 as D (5 bases). Trimming removed 8 bases from V and 5 bases from J, with 18 bases in between. The CDR3 is made up of 13 amino acids. The germline V gene has CDR1 DFQATT and CDR2 SNEGSKA (reference sequence). The CDR3 spells CSWWEPLGETQYF. The CDR3, as DNA: TGCAGTTGGTGGGAGCCCCTCGGGGAGACCCAGTACTTC.

This clonotype was recorded a few times. The rearrangement uses TRBV7-2 and TRBJ1-1; no clear D. The CDR3 is made up of 14 amino acids. Trimming took off 3 bases at V and 1 base at J, with 9 bases between the two ends. Germline lookup yields CDR1 SGHTA and CDR2 FQGNSA. The DNA for the CDR3 is TGTGCCAGCAGCTTTAGGAGGGAGAACACTGAAGCTTTCTTT. It is translated as CASSFRRENTEAFF.